The 4 T cell receptor beta chains below were found in one sample sequenced in a study of post-analysis software for immune sequencing data. Study findings and constraints: TRBV5-6, TRBV5-1 and TRBV20-1 were among roughly 5 TRBV segments more frequent in patients than controls.

TCR beta cDNA libraries had unique molecular identifiers. TCRdb analysed the PCR reads with MiXCR anew, one entry per CDR3 protein. In the table there are about 680,000 distinct CDR3 sequences, roughly three fifths of which are singletons. The antigens of these receptors remain unknown. Sequences were obtained from blood. The receptors stem from a girl aged 2-10 years with multiple sclerosis.

J is TRBJ2-5 and V is TRBV7-8; 8 bases are a match to TRBD1. This CDR3 contains 15 residues. Trimming took 8 bases from V and 11 from J; bases not matched to a gene: 19. Germline values: CDR1 SGHVS, CDR2 FQNEAQ. The CDR3 nucleotides are TGTGCCAGCTGGCCAGGGACAGGCAGTGTGAGTGAGCAGTACTTC. Amino acid sequence: CASWPGTGSVSEQYF.

This clonotype was detected only a few times. This chain uses TRBV29-1 with TRBJ2-1, with 10 positions matching TRBD2. The J segment lost 6 bases and the V segment lost 8 bases, leaving 19 bases of the junction unmatched. The CDR3 runs to 17 residues. Germline V gene data show CDR1 as SQVTM and CDR2 as ANQGSEA. This CDR3 reads CSLKGASGRKGPNEQFF. The DNA of the CDR3 is TGCAGCCTTAAGGGGGCTAGCGGGAGAAAAGGTCCCAATGAGCAGTTCTTC.

A word on this clonotype: At one end, the junction sequence differs from germline, possibly due to a read error. The rearrangement links TRBV20-1 to TRBJ2-3; D uncertain. The CDR3 is made up of 12 amino acids. CDR1 is DFQATT, CDR2 SNEGSKA, per germline (reference sequence). The CDR3 coding sequence is TGCAGGGCTAGAGCACAGTCAGATACGCAGTATTTT. As protein: CRARAQSDTQYF.

A few counts support this clonotype. The CDR3 protein is CASRIAGVYEQYF. DNA for the CDR3: TGTGCCAGCAGAATAGCGGGAGTCTACGAGCAGTACTTC. The chain joins TRBV7-2 to TRBJ2-7, with TRBD2 matching over 9 bases. This CDR3 spans 13 amino acids. J was trimmed by 3 bases and V by 6 bases; bases with no gene match: 3. The germline V gene encodes CDR1 SGHTA and CDR2 FQGNSA.